This T cell receptor (beta chain) was recovered during a study of blood T cell repertoires in COVID-19. For the study at large: From the United States, Italy and Spain came samples of acute and convalescent COVID-19.

In the study's own analysis: Amplification with reference gene primers provided the estimates of nucleated cell counts. Sequenced by immunoSEQ multiplex PCR; TCRdb stores in-frame clones only, minus some. For V, J and clone size, that table is used; D and trimming come from the DNA. The repertoire holds fewer than 300,000 clones, with 70% to 85% as singletons. The sequencing sample was made of peripheral blood. The source of this sequence is a human donor with COVID-19, enrolled during active disease. The donor label of this sample is uncertain.

The CDR3 sequence: CASSMGTGGSYEQYF. The CDR3 DNA follows: TGTGCCAGTAGTATGGGGACAGGGGGCTCCTACGAGCAGTACTTC. The chain couples TRBV19 to TRBJ2-7, with TRBD1 identical over 11 bases. Germline V gives CDR1 LNHDA, CDR2 SQIVND (reference sequence). J was trimmed by 0 bases and V by 3 bases; bases with no gene match: 1. This CDR3 comprises 15 residues.